Below, 18 T cell receptor beta chains from the same sample are listed, as sequenced in a study of control samples from healthy donors and cancer patients. Sequencing was performed with immunoSEQ multiplex PCR; in TCRdb, only in-frame clones are kept and a portion is missing. In the table there are fewer than 50,000 clones, around 90% of which are singletons. Sequencing was done on a sample of PBMCs. The receptors were sampled from a man aged 25-45 years with colorectal cancer.

This chain links TRBV3-1 (or the pseudogene TRBV3-2) with TRBJ1-2, with D unclear. Trimming stripped 1 base from V and 3 bases from J, with 12 bases between. The CDR3 covers 15 residues. Germline assignment: CDR1 LGHDT and CDR2 YNNKEL (reference sequence). CDR3 residues: CASSQGTLGDYGYTF. The CDR3 nucleotides are TGTGCCAGCAGCCAAGGTACCTTGGGCGACTATGGCTACACCTTC.

The chain uses TRBV25-1 and TRBJ2-1; no clear D gene. The CDR3 covers 14 residues. V lost 2 bases to trimming and J lost 8 bases, with 13 bases between them. Per the germline V gene, CDR1 is MGHDK and CDR2 is SYGVNS. For the CDR3, the DNA is TGTGCCAGCAGTGAAGGGTCCTCCGACGATGAGCAGTTCTTC. Translation gives CASSEGSSDDEQFF.

As concerns this clone: The junction departs from germline at one end; a sequencing error may be responsible. The V and J genes are TRBV5-1 and TRBJ2-3; D perhaps matches TRBD2 (5 bases). The CDR3 totals 16 residues. The germline gives CDR1 SGHRS, CDR2 YFSETQ. CDR3 region: CASGLELGVTTDTQYF. DNA for the CDR3: TGCGCCAGCGGCTTGGAACTCGGGGTCACGACAGATACGCAGTATTTT.

V usage is TRBV19 and J usage is TRBJ1-5; D may be TRBD1 (5 bases). Trimming left V 6 bases short and J 2 bases short, with 20 bases between. Germline V gene data show CDR1 as LNHDA and CDR2 as SQIVND (reference sequence). The CDR3 spans 17 residues. CDR3 nucleotides: TGTGCCAGTAGCGGAAGGCAGGGCGCGGGGGGCAATCAGCCCCAGCATTTT. Translation gives CASSGRQGAGGNQPQHF.

The chain has TRBV27 and TRBJ1-3, with TRBD1 matching over 8 bases. After removal of 5 bases from V and 0 bases from J, the junction contained 9 bases not matched to a gene. In germline, CDR1 is MNHEY, CDR2 SMNVEV (reference sequence). The CDR3 length is 17 residues. The DNA for the CDR3 is TGTGCCAGCAGTCTAACAGGGGGACCCCTCTCTGGAAACACCATATATTTT. Translated, it gives CASSLTGGPLSGNTIYF.

This chain links TRBV20-1 with TRBJ2-1; D possibly uses TRBD1 or TRBD2 (5 bases each). Trimming removed 2 bases at V and 13 bases at J, with 12 bases between. Germline loops: CDR1 DFQATT, CDR2 SNEGSKA (reference sequence). The CDR3 is made up of 11 amino acids. CDR3 in DNA: TGCAGTGCTAGAACCCGGGGCGATCAGTTCTTC. Translating gives CSARTRGDQFF.

This clone was counted once. The chain links TRBV12-5 to TRBJ1-1; TRBD1 might be the D (5 bases). V shed 6 bases and J shed 4 bases, with 18 bases lying between them. The CDR3 has 15 residues. Germline V lookup: CDR1 LGHNT, CDR2 FRNRAP. The CDR3 nucleotides are TGTGCTAGTGGCCTGGCGGGGGGAGGAGGCACTGAAGCTTTCTTT. Translated, it gives CASGLAGGGGTEAFF.

The J gene is TRBJ2-1, the V gene TRBV20-1; D perhaps matches TRBD2 (6 bases). The CDR3 sequence is 16 residues long. The V and J ends lost 3 bases and 9 bases respectively, with 24 bases between them. CDR1 and CDR2 from the germline V gene are DFQATT and SNEGSKA (reference sequence). The CDR3 DNA reads TGCAGTGCTAGTCCCATCGGGACGGCGGGATTTGGTGAGCAGTTCTTC. Translation gives CSASPIGTAGFGEQFF.

The rearrangement joins TRBV19 to TRBJ2-2; 9 bases match TRBD2. This CDR3 has 15 residues. The germline gives CDR1 LNHDA, CDR2 SQIVND (reference sequence). V lost 3 bases to trimming and J lost 5 bases; unmatched junction nucleotides: 4. The CDR3 loop is CASSMTSGDTGELFF. CDR3 sequence (DNA): TGTGCCAGTAGTATGACTAGCGGAGATACCGGGGAGCTGTTTTTT.

This chain joins TRBV3-1 (or the pseudogene TRBV3-2) and TRBJ1-1; no reliable D call. Germline values: CDR1 LGHDT, CDR2 YNNKEL (reference sequence). Trimming took 0 bases from V and 5 from J, leaving 4 bases between them. The CDR3 is 12 amino acids. This chain's CDR3 is CASSQDLTEAFF. The CDR3 DNA reads as TGTGCCAGCAGCCAAGATTTGACTGAAGCTTTCTTT.

The chain employs TRBV4-3 and TRBJ1-1; 9 bases are a match to TRBD1. Germline CDR1 LGHNA, CDR2 YSLEER. Losses at the gene ends were 0 bases for V and 1 base for J; bases not matched to a gene: 3. There are 16 residues in the CDR3. The CDR3: CASSQDRTGANTEAFF. Written as DNA, the CDR3 is TGCGCCAGCAGCCAAGATAGGACAGGGGCGAACACTGAAGCTTTCTTT.

The V gene is TRBV6-6, the J gene TRBJ2-2, with a tentative D call TRBD1 (6 bases). CDR1 is MNHNY, CDR2 SVGAGI, per germline (reference sequence). The CDR3 contains 15 residues. Trimming removed 7 bases at V and 0 bases at J, with 12 bases between. The CDR3 coding sequence is TGTGCCAGCACATCACGGACAGCGAACACCGGGGAGCTGTTTTTT. This gives the protein CASTSRTANTGELFF.

The chain recombines TRBV6-5 with TRBJ2-7; D perhaps matches TRBD2 (5 bases). CDR1 is MNHEY and CDR2 is SVGAGI in the germline V gene. The CDR3 totals 14 residues. Trimming shortened V by 6 bases and J by 4 bases, and 16 bases separated the two germline ends. CDR3 sequence (DNA): TGTGCCAGCAGGTCTAATGGCCCGGGATACGAGCAGTACGTC. This gives the protein CASRSNGPGYEQYV.

The chain uses TRBV3-1 (or the pseudogene TRBV3-2) and TRBJ2-2, with D unresolved. Trimming pared 8 bases from V and 4 bases from J, leaving 8 bases between. Per germline, CDR1 LGHDT and CDR2 YNNKEL (reference sequence). CDR3 length: 12 residues. In DNA, the CDR3 is TGTGCCAGCCAGGCGTCCACCGGGGAGCTGTTTTTT. Translation gives CASQASTGELFF.

The J gene is TRBJ1-5, the V gene TRBV6-5; TRBD1 might be the D (5 bases). The length of the CDR3 is 15 residues. Germline V CDR1 and CDR2: MNHEY, SVGAGI. The V end was cut by 6 bases, the J end by 4 bases, with 16 bases between. The CDR3, as DNA: TGTGCCAGCAGCCTACACTCCGGGGGTAATCAGCCCCAGCATTTT. It yields the protein CASSLHSGGNQPQHF.

The V gene is TRBV19, the J gene TRBJ1-2; possibly TRBD1 for D (5 bases). Germline CDR1 and CDR2: LNHDA and SQIVND (reference sequence). V was clipped by 6 bases and J by 5 bases, with 16 bases between them. This CDR3 is 14 amino acids long. This CDR3 is CASSRQKSAYGYTF. The CDR3 nucleotides read TGTGCCAGTAGCCGACAGAAAAGCGCTTATGGCTACACCTTC.

The V and J genes are TRBV3-1 (or the pseudogene TRBV3-2) and TRBJ1-2, with 8 bases fitting TRBD1. V lost 4 bases and J lost 0; bases outside the gene matches: 4. The CDR3 is 15 residues long. Germline V gene sequence: CDR1 LGHDT, CDR2 YNNKEL (reference sequence). The CDR3 protein is CASSLGTGANYGYTF. CDR3 sequence (DNA): TGTGCCAGCAGCCTCGGGACAGGAGCTAACTATGGCTACACCTTC.

The chain carries TRBV24-1 and TRBJ2-2; D possibly corresponds to TRBD1 (6 bases). The V gene lost 2 bases and the J gene lost 4 bases, with 13 bases spanning the gap. Looked up from germline, CDR1 is KGHDR and CDR2 is SFDVKD. This CDR3 is 16 amino acids long. The CDR3 DNA is TGTGCCACCAGTGATTATACAGGGAGTCCCACCGGGGAGCTGTTTTTT. This translates into CATSDYTGSPTGELFF.